These 18 T cell receptor beta chains were all obtained from the same sample, sequenced in a study of shared clonotypes between healthy human individuals (dated by TCRdb to the early 2020s). The method behind the library was the immunoSEQ multiplex PCR assay. TCRdb provides this immuneACCESS table in a form limited to in-frame rearrangements. Some clones are lacking; in checked studies, under half of them reflect an unresolved V gene, and why the rest are absent is not known. The sample profile shows approximately 400,000 clones; around 96% of them were found once. The ten largest clones represent more than 0.3% of the sample. Sequenced sample: memory CD8+ T cells sorted from blood. Read against the paper, the sample's cell subset or site label means: CD45RO+ cells pooled with CCR7-negative TemRA cells. These receptor sequences come from a man aged 30 to 45 in good health.

The J gene is TRBJ2-1, the V gene TRBV2; TRBD2 agrees at 7 bases. The CDR3 contains 15 residues. In germline, CDR1 is SNHLY, CDR2 FYNNEI. The V and J ends lost 0 bases and 2 bases, in that order; junction bases with no gene match: 1. This CDR3 reads CASSEAGGPYNEQFF. DNA for the CDR3: TGTGCCAGCAGTGAAGCGGGAGGGCCCTACAATGAGCAGTTCTTC.

The chain carries TRBV28 and TRBJ2-2; D possibly corresponds to TRBD1 (5 bases). CDR3 length: 14 amino acids. V lost 5 bases and J 3 bases, leaving 10 bases between the germline ends. Germline V gene data show CDR1 as MDHEN and CDR2 as SYDVKM. CDR3 nucleotides: TGTGCCAGCAGTGTGGACACGTACACCGGGGAGCTGTTTTTT. Its translation is CASSVDTYTGELFF.

This chain joins TRBV7-9 and TRBJ2-4; D may be TRBD1 (5 bases). Germline lookup yields CDR1 SEHNR and CDR2 FQNEAQ (reference sequence). Trimming cost V 3 bases and J 5 bases, with 11 bases left between them. The CDR3 length is 14 residues. The CDR3 region is CASSLGRAENIQYF. The CDR3 nucleotides read TGTGCCAGCAGCTTGGGCAGGGCGGAAAACATTCAGTACTTC.

The rearrangement uses TRBV10-3 and TRBJ2-7; the D is unclear. Germline V lookup: CDR1 ENHRY, CDR2 SYGVKD. The CDR3 is made up of 14 amino acids. Deletions cut 0 bases from V and 9 bases from J, with 15 bases between. Here the CDR3 DNA reads TGTGCCATCAGTGAGTCGAGTAGTGGCCCAATGCAGTACTTC. Translating it yields CAISESSSGPMQYF.

The rearrangement joins TRBV15 to TRBJ2-3; 13 bases match TRBD2. The germline gives CDR1 LNHNV, CDR2 YYDKDF (reference sequence). The CDR3 extends over 18 amino acids. The junction had 6 bases not matched to a gene; V was cut back by 1 base and J by 2 bases. DNA of the CDR3: TGTGCCACCAGCAGAGCACTAGCGGGAGGGCCTCCCACAGATACGCAGTATTTT. Encoded protein: CATSRALAGGPPTDTQYF.

The gene calls are TRBV6-6 and TRBJ1-3; D is perhaps TRBD1 (5 bases). The CDR3 is 15 amino acids. Germline V lookup: CDR1 MNHNY, CDR2 SVGAGI (reference sequence). The V end was cut by 0 bases, the J end by 4 bases, with 10 bases between. Here the CDR3 DNA reads TGTGCCAGCAGTTACTCGGGGACCTTCGGAAACACCATATATTTT. It codes for CASSYSGTFGNTIYF.

The chain recombines TRBV28 with TRBJ2-2; 13 nucleotides agree with TRBD2. Looked up from germline, CDR1 is MDHEN and CDR2 is SYDVKM. V trimming: 5 bases; J trimming: 5 bases; junction bases outside the gene matches: 5. The CDR3 totals 16 residues. This CDR3 reads CASSAGLAGRTGELFF. In DNA, the CDR3 is TGTGCCAGCAGTGCGGGACTAGCGGGAAGAACCGGGGAGCTGTTTTTT.

Remarks on this clone: Distinct nucleotide sequences in the sample also encode this CDR3. V gene TRBV5-1 combines with J gene TRBJ2-3, with 8 bases lining up with TRBD2. Trimming took 1 base from V and 0 from J; bases not matched to a gene: 1. This CDR3 region has 15 residues. Per the germline V gene, CDR1 is SGHRS and CDR2 is YFSETQ. The CDR3 region has the DNA TGCGCCAGCAGCTTGCCTAGCGGGAGCACAGATACGCAGTATTTT. It encodes CASSLPSGSTDTQYF.

The chain couples TRBV10-3 to TRBJ1-3; D gene ambiguous. Germline values: CDR1 ENHRY, CDR2 SYGVKD. Trimming stripped 0 bases from V and 4 bases from J, with 4 bases between. The CDR3 sequence is 13 residues long. CDR3 DNA: TGTGCCATCAGTGAGTCGATGGGAAACACCATATATTTT. Amino acids: CAISESMGNTIYF.

The chain recombines TRBV28 with TRBJ2-6; 8 nucleotides match TRBD2. With V trimmed by 2 bases and J by 0 bases, 0 bases remained unmatched. This CDR3 contains 16 residues. Per the germline V gene, CDR1 is MDHEN and CDR2 is SYDVKM. The CDR3 region has the DNA TGTGCCAGCAGTTTAGCGGGAGGCTCTGGGGCCAACGTCCTGACTTTC. Residues: CASSLAGGSGANVLTF.

The chain joins TRBV1 to TRBJ2-7; the table's D call TRBD2 went unverified against the DNA. TRBV1 is recorded as a pseudogene. This CDR3 is 16 amino acids long. Here the CDR3 reads CTSSQGPAGAAYEQYF. CDR3 DNA: TGCACCAGCAGCCAAGGACCAGCGGGAGCTGCCTACGAGCAGTACTTC.

The rearrangement joins TRBV18 to TRBJ2-7; D remains ambiguous. V gave up 3 bases and J gave up 2 bases, with 8 bases separating them. CDR3 size: 13 residues. The germline CDR1 and CDR2 sequences are KGHSH and LQKENI. The CDR3 sequence: CASSPTIPYEQYF. CDR3 nucleotides: TGTGCCAGCTCACCCACGATCCCCTACGAGCAGTACTTC.

The chain uses TRBV28 and TRBJ2-7; D is ambiguous. Germline V gene lookup returns CDR1 MDHEN and CDR2 SYDVKM. This CDR3 contains 11 residues. Trimming pared 2 bases from V and 5 bases from J, leaving 4 bases between. In DNA form, the CDR3 reads TGTGCCAGCAGTTTAGACCACGAGCAGTACTTC. Translated, it gives CASSLDHEQYF. The full variable domain, with the rest looked up from reference TRBV28 and TRBJ2-7, is DVKVTQSSRYLVKRTGEKVFLECVQDMDHENMFWYRQDPGLGLRLIYFSYDVKMKEKGDIPEGYSVSREKKERFSLILESASTNQTSMYLCASSLDHEQYFGPGTRLTVT.

The genes are TRBV30 and TRBJ2-3; 12 nucleotides agree with TRBD2. Germline V lookup: CDR1 GTSNPN, CDR2 SVGIG (reference sequence). CDR3 length equals 14 residues. V gave up 5 bases and J gave up 3 bases; unmatched junction bases: 3. Here the CDR3 reads CAWAGTSGTDTQYF. The CDR3 bases are TGTGCCTGGGCCGGGACTAGCGGGACAGATACGCAGTATTTT.

V usage is TRBV27 and J usage is TRBJ2-1, with a weak D call TRBD2 (5 bases). Trimming stripped 4 bases from V and 6 bases from J, with 22 bases between. In germline, CDR1 is MNHEY, CDR2 SMNVEV (reference sequence). The CDR3 totals 17 residues. For the CDR3, the DNA is TGTGCCAGCAGTTACCAAGCGGTCGCTGTTATTTCCAATGAGCAGTTCTTC. This encodes CASSYQAVAVISNEQFF.

This chain links TRBV6-5 with TRBJ2-4; D may match TRBD1 or TRBD2 (5 bases each). The CDR3 is made up of 14 amino acids. V lost 2 bases and J lost 4, with 9 bases in between. Germline assignment: CDR1 MNHEY and CDR2 SVGAGI. In DNA, the CDR3 is TGTGCCAGCAGTTACCGGGACGGAAAAAACATTCAGTACTTC. Its protein product is CASSYRDGKNIQYF.

This clone was observed a handful of times. The chain recombines TRBV30 with TRBJ1-1; possible D gene TRBD1, 5 bases. The CDR3 has 14 amino acids. Between the trimmed V and J ends, which lost 0 bases and 1 base, there was a span of 9 bases. Looked up from germline, CDR1 is GTSNPN and CDR2 is SVGIG (reference sequence). DNA of the CDR3: TGTGCCTGGAGTGTACAGGTCAGGAACACTGAAGCTTTCTTT. This sequence encodes CAWSVQVRNTEAFF.

The rearrangement links TRBV12-5 to TRBJ2-3; D gene ambiguous. From germline, CDR1 is LGHNT and CDR2 FRNRAP. This CDR3 has 13 amino acids. V dropped 2 bases and J dropped 2 bases, with 5 bases sitting between them. The CDR3 bases are TGTGCTAGTGGTTTGTCTTACACAGATACGCAGTATTTT. Amino acid sequence: CASGLSYTDTQYF. Supplemented by reference TRBV12-5 and TRBJ2-3, the full variable domain reads DARVTQTPRHKVTEMGQEVTMRCQPILGHNTVFWYRQTMMQGLELLAYFRNRAPLDDSGMPKDRFSAEMPDATLATLKIQPSEPRDSAVYFCASGLSYTDTQYFGPGTRLTVL.